This record concerns one T cell receptor beta chain sequence. The data stem from a study of blood T cell repertoires in COVID-19. Original methodology: By means of reference gene primer amplification, nucleated cell counts were estimated. Profiled with immunoSEQ multiplex PCR; TCRdb holds only in-frame clones, not every one. V and J calls and clone size are copied from that table; D and trimming were computed from the DNA. The sample shows some 240,000 clones, approximately 85% of them seen only once. Germline V CDR1 and CDR2: MNHEY, SVGEGT. This CDR3 has 18 amino acids. The J segment lost 3 bases and the V segment lost 0 bases, leaving 8 bases of the junction unmatched.

This receptor was identified in a woman aged 55-70 years with active or convalescent COVID-19. Sequencing was carried out using peripheral blood. The rearrangement joins TRBV6-2 or TRBV6-3 to TRBJ2-6, with 7 bases that match TRBD1. CDR3 coding DNA: TGTGCCAGCAGTTACTCTCAACAGGGGATTAGTGGGGCCAACGTCCTGACTTTC. Encoded protein: CASSYSQQGISGANVLTF.